These 9 T cell receptor beta chains were sequenced from one sample in a study of cytomegalovirus exposure and HLA in healthy donors. Vbeta (60) and Jbeta (13) primers were used in the PCR. Generated by immunoSEQ multiplex PCR, the TCRdb table keeps only in-frame clones and is missing some. The table shows about 100,000 clones, with approximately 80% occurring only once. Sequenced material: PBMCs. The receptors shown here come from a woman aged 60-75 years in good health and CMV-seronegative.

The chain recombines TRBV29-1 with TRBJ1-2; tentatively, D is TRBD1 (5 bases). Germline V lookup: CDR1 SQVTM, CDR2 ANQGSEA. The ends were cut back, 3 bases at V and 5 bases at J, with 10 bases in the middle. This CDR3 has 12 amino acids. The CDR3 DNA reads TGCAGCGTTGACAGGGTGGGGTATGGCTACACCTTC. This sequence encodes CSVDRVGYGYTF. Full variable domain (outside the CDR3, taken from reference TRBV29-1 and TRBJ1-2): SAVISQKPSRDICQRGTSLTIQCQVDSQVTMMFWYRQQPGQSLTLIATANQGSEATYESGFVIDKFPISRPNLTFSTLTVSNMSPEDSSIYLCSVDRVGYGYTFGSGTRLTVV.

The chain is built from TRBV4-1 and TRBJ1-1; D might be TRBD1 (5 bases). Germline-derived CDR1 and CDR2 are MGHRA and YSYEKL. Deletions cut 1 base from V and 4 bases from J, with 13 bases between. The CDR3 is 15 residues long. CDR3 coding DNA: TGCGCCAGCAGCCAAGTTGGGGCACCCGGCACTGAAGCTTTCTTT. Amino acid sequence: CASSQVGAPGTEAFF.

The chain links TRBV27 to TRBJ2-1; 7 bases fit TRBD2. The length of the CDR3 is 14 residues. Germline CDR1 and CDR2: MNHEY and SMNVEV (reference sequence). Trimming removed 5 bases from V and 8 bases from J; junction bases left unmatched: 9. CDR3 protein: CASSPRLAGYEQFF. CDR3 coding DNA: TGTGCCAGCAGTCCCCGACTAGCAGGGTATGAGCAGTTCTTC.

The rearrangement joins TRBV5-4 to TRBJ1-2; no clear D. V was shortened by 0 bases and J by 5 bases, with 17 bases between the two germline ends. The germline V gene encodes CDR1 SGHNT and CDR2 YYREEE (reference sequence). The CDR3 spans 16 residues. The DNA of the CDR3 is TGTGCCAGCAGCTTGGATGGTTCGCCAGGCCAGTATGGCTACACCTTC. Amino acid sequence: CASSLDGSPGQYGYTF.

The chain uses TRBV7-9 and TRBJ1-1; 8 bases line up with TRBD1. The germline CDR1 and CDR2 sequences are SEHNR and FQNEAQ (reference sequence). The CDR3 has 14 residues. J was trimmed by 5 bases and V by 4 bases; bases with no gene match: 6. CDR3 protein: CASSSGQGRTEAFF. The CDR3 DNA follows: TGTGCCAGCAGCTCCGGACAGGGAAGGACTGAAGCTTTCTTT.

This sequence joins TRBV29-1 and TRBJ2-3; D possibly corresponds to TRBD2 (6 bases). This CDR3 has 15 residues. Germline V gives CDR1 SQVTM, CDR2 ANQGSEA. V was clipped by 6 bases and J by 2 bases, with 18 bases between them. The CDR3 DNA sequence: TGCAGCGTGCCCGCTTGGGGGGAGATCACAGATACGCAGTATTTT. Encoded protein: CSVPAWGEITDTQYF.

The chain is built from TRBV2 and TRBJ1-6; D perhaps matches TRBD1 (5 bases). CDR1 SNHLY and CDR2 FYNNEI come from the germline V gene. This CDR3 contains 13 residues. The V and J ends lost 7 bases and 7 bases respectively, with 11 bases between them. The CDR3 nucleotides read TGTGCCAGCACGACAGTGGGGAATTCACCCCTCCACTTT. Its protein is CASTTVGNSPLHF.

This clone occurred a few times. V usage is TRBV5-6 and J usage is TRBJ1-4; 7 positions match TRBD1. Germline CDR1 is SGHDT and CDR2 is YYEEEE. Trimming cost V 4 bases and J 8 bases; bases outside gene matches: 14. The CDR3 contains 16 residues. CDR3 nucleotide sequence: TGTGCCAGCAGCATTACTACCGGGACAGTCAAGGAAAAACTGTTTTTT. Translating gives CASSITTGTVKEKLFF.

The chain carries TRBV2 and TRBJ1-2; D is perhaps TRBD1 (5 bases). Per germline, CDR1 SNHLY and CDR2 FYNNEI. The CDR3 is 11 residues long. V was clipped by 10 bases and J by 7 bases, with 13 bases between them. CDR3 loop: CAKQDGGGYTF. The CDR3 coding sequence is TGTGCCAAACAGGATGGTGGTGGCTACACCTTC. Using reference TRBV2 and TRBJ1-2 for the parts outside the CDR3, the full variable domain is EPEVTQTPSHQVTQMGQEVILRCVPISNHLYFYWYRQILGQKVEFLVSFYNNEISEKSEIFDDQFSVERPDGSNFTLKIRSTKLEDSAMYFCAKQDGGGYTFGSGTRLTVV.